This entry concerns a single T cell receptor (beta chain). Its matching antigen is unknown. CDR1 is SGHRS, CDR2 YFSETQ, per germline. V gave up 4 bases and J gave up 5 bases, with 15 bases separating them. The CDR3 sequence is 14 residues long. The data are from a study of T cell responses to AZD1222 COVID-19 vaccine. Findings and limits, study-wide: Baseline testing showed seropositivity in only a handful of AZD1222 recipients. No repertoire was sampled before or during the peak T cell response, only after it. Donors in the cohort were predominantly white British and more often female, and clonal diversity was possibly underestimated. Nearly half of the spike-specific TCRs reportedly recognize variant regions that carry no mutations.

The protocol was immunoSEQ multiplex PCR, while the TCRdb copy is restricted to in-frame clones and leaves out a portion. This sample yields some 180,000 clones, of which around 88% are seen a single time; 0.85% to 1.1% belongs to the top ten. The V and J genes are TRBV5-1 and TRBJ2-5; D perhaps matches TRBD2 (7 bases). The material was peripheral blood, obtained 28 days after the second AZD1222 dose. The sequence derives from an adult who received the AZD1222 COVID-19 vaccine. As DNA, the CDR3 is TGCGCCAGCAGCACAGGTGGGGGGGCCGAGACCCAGTACTTC. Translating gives CASSTGGGAETQYF.